These 25 T cell receptor beta chains originate from one sample sequenced in a study of shared clonotypes between healthy human individuals. This table comes from immunoSEQ multiplex PCR, and its TCRdb copy is limited to in-frame clones, with some not included. The sample comprises roughly 2.4 million clones, approximately 96% of which are singletons, and roughly 0.13% rests with the top ten. Sequenced material: naive CD4+ T cells sorted from blood. Stated subset: CD45RA+ positively selected. All receptors come from a man between 18 and 29 years old in good health.

The V call is TRBV7-9, the J call TRBJ2-3; no reliable D call. The germline gives CDR1 SEHNR, CDR2 FQNEAQ (reference sequence). Trimming took 3 bases from V and 6 from J, leaving 10 bases between them. This CDR3 spans 13 amino acids. CDR3 in amino acids: CASSFTSADTQYF. In DNA form, the CDR3 reads TGTGCCAGCAGCTTCACTTCCGCGGATACGCAGTATTTT.

The rearrangement links TRBV6-5 to TRBJ2-1; either TRBD1 or TRBD2 may supply D (5 bases each). Trimming took off 4 bases at V and 0 bases at J, with 10 bases between the two ends. The CDR3 has 15 amino acids. Germline V lookup: CDR1 MNHEY, CDR2 SVGAGI. The DNA of the CDR3 is TGTGCCAGCAGTTCCGGGGCTTCCTCCTACAATGAGCAGTTCTTC. The encoded protein is CASSSGASSYNEQFF.

The chain has TRBV9 and TRBJ2-3; 9 positions agree with TRBD2. The CDR3 extends over 15 amino acids. CDR1 and CDR2 from the germline V gene are SGDLS and YYNGEE. The V gene end was trimmed by 0 bases and the J gene end by 7 bases; junction bases not matched to a gene: 6. The CDR3 loop is CASSVEGGGANTQYF. CDR3 nucleotide sequence: TGTGCCAGCAGCGTAGAAGGCGGGGGGGCGAATACGCAGTATTTT.

A single count supports this clone. This sample includes further DNA sequences coding for the same CDR3. The CDR3 loop is CASSLVSYEQYF. The CDR3 coding sequence is TGTGCCAGCAGCTTAGTTAGCTACGAGCAGTACTTC. V usage is TRBV7-2 and J usage is TRBJ2-7, with D uncertain. This CDR3 region has 12 residues. V was cut by 1 base and J by 3 bases, with 4 bases left in between. The germline V gene has CDR1 SGHTA and CDR2 FQGNSA.

The table lists this clone with a few counts. This chain joins TRBV6-1 and TRBJ2-7; 7 bases are a match to TRBD1. This CDR3 has 14 amino acids. After removal of 2 bases from V and 1 base from J, the junction contained 2 bases not matched to a gene. CDR1 MNHNS and CDR2 SASEGT come from the germline V gene. CDR3 protein: CASSEPGQSYEQYF. The DNA for the CDR3 is TGTGCCAGCAGTGAACCGGGACAGTCCTACGAGCAGTACTTC.

This chain uses TRBV4-1 with TRBJ2-5, with 7 bases fitting TRBD1. With 5 bases clipped from V and 5 bases from J, the junction kept 11 bases outside the gene matches. The CDR3 has 15 amino acids. CDR1 is MGHRA and CDR2 is YSYEKL in the germline V gene. The CDR3 spells CASSSPGQSSETQYF. The CDR3 DNA reads TGCGCCAGCAGCTCCCCGGGACAGTCGTCCGAGACCCAGTACTTC.

This clone was observed a single time. V gene TRBV2 combines with J gene TRBJ1-1; TRBD1 is a possible D gene (5 bases). CDR3 length: 15 amino acids. The ends were cut back, 4 bases at V and 4 bases at J, with 16 bases in the middle. Germline V lookup: CDR1 SNHLY, CDR2 FYNNEI. The CDR3 sequence: CASSGRQGKGTEAFF. In nucleotides, the CDR3 is TGTGCCAGCAGTGGGAGGCAGGGTAAGGGCACTGAAGCTTTCTTT.

Here the CDR3 reads CATLGTGEKGYGYTF. The CDR3 DNA follows: TGTGCCACTCTTGGGACAGGGGAAAAGGGCTATGGCTACACCTTC. The chain has TRBV5-6 and TRBJ1-2; 10 bases match TRBD1. V trimming: 9 bases; J trimming: 4 bases; junction bases outside the gene matches: 12. Germline V gene sequence: CDR1 SGHDT, CDR2 YYEEEE. The CDR3 runs 15 residues.

This chain links TRBV9 with TRBJ2-6; 7 bases are shared with TRBD1. J gave up 0 bases and V 4 bases, and 7 bases lay outside the gene matches. This CDR3 has 17 residues. The germline V gene has CDR1 SGDLS and CDR2 YYNGEE. The CDR3, as DNA: TGTGCCAGCAGCAACAGGGGTCCAAGCTCTGGGGCCAACGTCCTGACTTTC. It is translated as CASSNRGPSSGANVLTF.

The chain employs TRBV19 and TRBJ1-2, with TRBD1 matching over 11 bases. Germline V gene data show CDR1 as LNHDA and CDR2 as SQIVND (reference sequence). The J segment lost 4 bases and the V segment lost 5 bases, leaving 6 bases of the junction unmatched. The length of the CDR3 is 15 residues. CDR3 amino acids: CASSLGTGGLYGYTF. The CDR3 DNA reads as TGTGCCAGTAGTCTCGGGACAGGGGGACTCTATGGCTACACCTTC.

This chain uses TRBV11-3 with TRBJ2-3, with D unresolved. This CDR3 has 12 amino acids. The V gene lost 5 bases and the J gene lost 3 bases, with 6 bases spanning the gap. Germline V gives CDR1 SGHNT, CDR2 YENEEA. This chain's CDR3 is CASSGLTDTQYF. For the CDR3, the DNA is TGTGCCAGCAGCGGCCTGACAGATACGCAGTATTTT.

In the case of this clone: Other DNA variants within this sample encode the same CDR3. The V gene is TRBV19, the J gene TRBJ2-7, with D hard to call. The CDR3 runs 13 residues. Between the trimmed V and J ends, which lost 3 bases and 2 bases, there was a span of 8 bases. Germline V gene data show CDR1 as LNHDA and CDR2 as SQIVND (reference sequence). CDR3 DNA: TGTGCCAGTAGTATTAGGGAAACCTACGAGCAGTACTTC. The encoded protein is CASSIRETYEQYF.

This sequence joins TRBV10-2 and TRBJ2-7; perhaps D is TRBD1 or TRBD2 (5 bases each). CDR1 is WSHSY, CDR2 SAAADI, per germline. V dropped 0 bases and J dropped 3 bases, with 12 bases sitting between them. The CDR3 is 15 residues long. CDR3 region: CASSESGTMVYEQYF. For the CDR3, the DNA is TGCGCCAGCAGTGAGTCCGGGACGATGGTCTACGAGCAGTACTTC.

The chain combines TRBV7-2 with TRBJ2-3; D might be TRBD2 (5 bases). CDR1 is SGHTA and CDR2 is FQGNSA in the germline V gene. V lost 1 base and J lost 2, with 7 bases in between. This CDR3 is 14 amino acids long. This CDR3 is CASSLGLYTDTQYF. CDR3 bases: TGTGCCAGCAGCTTAGGACTATACACAGATACGCAGTATTTT.

The J gene is TRBJ2-7, the V gene TRBV28; D remains unclear. Trimming took 5 bases from V and 4 from J, leaving 18 bases between them. The germline V gene encodes CDR1 MDHEN and CDR2 SYDVKM. This CDR3 contains 15 residues. The CDR3 spells CASSPGGSLAYEQYF. The CDR3 DNA sequence: TGTGCCAGCAGTCCTGGTGGCAGCTTGGCGTACGAGCAGTACTTC.

V and J are TRBV28 and TRBJ2-2; possible D gene TRBD1, 6 bases. Looked up from germline, CDR1 is MDHEN and CDR2 is SYDVKM. V dropped 8 bases and J dropped 6 bases, with 13 bases sitting between them. The CDR3 contains 13 residues. CDR3 amino acids: CASGAGAAGELFF. In nucleotides, the CDR3 is TGTGCCAGCGGGGCAGGGGCGGCCGGGGAGCTGTTTTTT.

The table lists this clone with a count of one. The chain has TRBV19 and TRBJ2-1; D ambiguous. CDR3 length: 12 amino acids. Germline CDR1 LNHDA, CDR2 SQIVND (reference sequence). V lost 5 bases, J lost 4 bases, and 6 bases lay in between. CDR3 loop: CASSSRYNEQFF. The CDR3 coding sequence is TGTGCCAGTAGTTCTCGATACAATGAGCAGTTCTTC. Full variable domain (rest looked up from reference TRBV19 and TRBJ2-1): DGGITQSPKYLFRKEGQNVTLSCEQNLNHDAMYWYRQDPGQGLRLIYYSQIVNDFQKGDIAEGYSVSREKKESFPLTVTSAQKNPTAFYLCASSSRYNEQFFGPGTRLTVL.

V gene TRBV30 combines with J gene TRBJ2-2; no firm D call. Germline CDR1 is GTSNPN and CDR2 is SVGIG (reference sequence). This CDR3 contains 13 residues. V lost 3 bases to trimming and J lost 1 base, with 6 bases between them. The CDR3 nucleotides read TGTGCCTGGAGACTGCTGAACACCGGGGAGCTGTTTTTT. It encodes CAWRLLNTGELFF.

The chain combines TRBV10-3 with TRBJ2-3; D might be TRBD1 (5 bases). Germline-derived CDR1 and CDR2 are ENHRY and SYGVKD. The CDR3 is 13 amino acids. V lost 6 bases to trimming and J lost 0 bases, with 7 bases between them. CDR3 protein: CAISDRSTDTQYF. The CDR3 bases are TGTGCCATCAGCGACAGAAGCACAGATACGCAGTATTTT.

In DNA form, the CDR3 reads TGCGCCAGCAGCTCTTTAGCGGGAGGGCTTGATAATGAGCAGTTCTTC. Its translation: CASSSLAGGLDNEQFF. The chain links TRBV4-1 to TRBJ2-1; 11 bases fit TRBD2. Germline lookup yields CDR1 MGHRA and CDR2 YSYEKL. The CDR3 spans 16 residues. Losses at the gene ends were 5 bases for V and 7 bases for J; bases not matched to a gene: 10.

The chain couples TRBV7-9 to TRBJ1-2; no definite D call. The ends were cut back, 1 base at V and 1 base at J, with 10 bases in the middle. The CDR3 has 15 residues. CDR1 is SEHNR, CDR2 FQNEAQ, per germline (reference sequence). The DNA of the CDR3 is TGTGCCAGCAGCTTAGGACGGAATGGTAACTATGGCTACACCTTC. This translates into CASSLGRNGNYGYTF.

J is TRBJ2-2 and V is TRBV5-4; TRBD1 might be the D (6 bases). CDR1 is SGHNT and CDR2 is YYREEE in the germline V gene (reference sequence). The CDR3 runs to 14 residues. The V gene lost 0 bases and the J gene lost 5 bases, with 8 bases spanning the gap. The CDR3 loop is CASSLGGTTGELFF. In nucleotides, the CDR3 is TGTGCCAGCAGCTTGGGGGGGACAACCGGGGAGCTGTTTTTT. Filled out from reference TRBV5-4 and TRBJ2-2, the complete variable domain reads ETGVTQSPTHLIKTRGQQVTLRCSSQSGHNTVSWYQQALGQGPQFIFQYYREEENGRGNFPPRFSGLQFPNYSSELNVNALELDDSALYLCASSLGGTTGELFFGEGSRLTVL.

The chain combines TRBV5-1 with TRBJ2-1, with 8 bases matching TRBD1. Germline-derived CDR1 and CDR2 are SGHRS and YFSETQ. This CDR3 is 16 amino acids long. The trim removed 1 base at V and 4 bases at J, leaving 7 bases unmatched. CDR3 nucleotides: TGCGCCAGCAGCTTGAACAGCAGGGGGCGGTACAATGAGCAGTTCTTC. As protein: CASSLNSRGRYNEQFF.

The chain has TRBV10-3 and TRBJ2-7, with 10 bases matching TRBD2. The V gene's germline CDR1 is ENHRY and CDR2 SYGVKD. This CDR3 has 14 residues. V gave up 11 bases and J gave up 1 base; unmatched junction bases: 8. The CDR3 spells CASTGTSASYEQYF. The CDR3 coding sequence is TGTGCCTCAACCGGGACTAGCGCGTCCTACGAGCAGTACTTC.

This chain connects TRBV2 to TRBJ1-1, with D perhaps matching TRBD1 (5 bases). The CDR3 loop spans 15 amino acids. The germline V gene has CDR1 SNHLY and CDR2 FYNNEI. V lost 1 base to trimming and J lost 5 bases, with 14 bases between them. This CDR3 reads CASSEGRAGETEAFF. The CDR3 DNA follows: TGTGCCAGCAGTGAAGGGAGGGCGGGGGAAACTGAAGCTTTCTTT.